These 14 T cell receptor beta chains originate from one sample sequenced in a study of T cell responses to AZD1222 COVID-19 vaccine. The assay was immunoSEQ multiplex PCR, and TCRdb's table has in-frame clones only and misses some. The repertoire holds some 130,000 clones, with nearly 95% as singletons. The sample was peripheral blood, taken on day 0 of AZD1222 vaccination. The origin of the receptors is an adult in good health.

This clone was seen a single time. This chain uses TRBV4-2 with TRBJ1-1; possible D gene TRBD1, 5 bases. CDR3 length: 15 residues. From germline, CDR1 is LGHNA and CDR2 YNFKEQ. Deletions cut 4 bases from V and 3 bases from J, with 15 bases between. The CDR3 DNA follows: TGTGCCAGCAGCCCGCAGGCCGGGGGTTACACTGAAGCTTTCTTT. Translated, it gives CASSPQAGGYTEAFF.

This chain connects TRBV19 to TRBJ2-2; D perhaps matches TRBD2 (6 bases). The germline V gene encodes CDR1 LNHDA and CDR2 SQIVND (reference sequence). CDR3 size: 14 residues. The V and J ends lost 7 bases and 6 bases respectively, with 15 bases between them. CDR3 residues: CASTTVGLSGELFF. The CDR3 DNA follows: TGTGCCAGTACCACGGTCGGACTATCCGGGGAGCTGTTTTTT.

The chain links TRBV9 to TRBJ1-6; TRBD1 might be the D (6 bases). With 4 bases removed from V and 12 bases from J, the gap between germline ends came to 17 bases. CDR1 SGDLS and CDR2 YYNGEE come from the germline V gene. This CDR3 is built from 14 residues. Here the CDR3 reads CASSYRDNNQPLHF. DNA of the CDR3: TGTGCCAGCAGCTACCGGGACAACAATCAACCCCTCCACTTT.

The chain carries TRBV7-2 and TRBJ1-6, with D hard to call. The germline CDR1 and CDR2 sequences are SGHTA and FQGNSA. This CDR3 has 15 residues. V gave up 3 bases and J gave up 8 bases, with 14 bases separating them. The CDR3 reads CASSFISGVDSPLHF. As DNA, the CDR3 is TGTGCCAGCAGCTTTATATCGGGCGTGGATTCACCCCTCCACTTT.

The V and J genes are TRBV10-3 and TRBJ1-3, with D uncertain. Germline V gene sequence: CDR1 ENHRY, CDR2 SYGVKD. This CDR3 spans 15 amino acids. The V end was cut by 2 bases, the J end by 0 bases, with 8 bases between. The CDR3 loop reads CAISEPLGSGNTIYF. The DNA for the CDR3 is TGTGCCATCAGTGAGCCCTTAGGCTCTGGAAACACCATATATTTT.

V usage is TRBV19 and J usage is TRBJ2-7; 11 bases match TRBD1. The junction had 5 bases not matched to a gene; V was cut back by 3 bases and J by 4 bases. This CDR3 spans 15 amino acids. Germline-derived CDR1 and CDR2 are LNHDA and SQIVND (reference sequence). The CDR3 protein is CASSMGTGGVYEQYF. The CDR3 DNA sequence: TGTGCCAGTAGTATGGGGACAGGGGGAGTATACGAGCAGTACTTC.

The chain couples TRBV18 to TRBJ1-5; D uncertain. CDR1 is KGHSH and CDR2 is LQKENI in the germline V gene. V was trimmed by 4 bases and J by 2 bases, leaving 15 bases between them. This CDR3 comprises 16 residues. The DNA of the CDR3 is TGTGCCAGCTCACTCTCGGGTTTCGATCGCAATCAGCCCCAGCATTTT. This gives the protein CASSLSGFDRNQPQHF.

The chain is built from TRBV7-6 and TRBJ2-7, with D possibly TRBD1 on 6 matching bases. Germline V lookup: CDR1 SGHVS, CDR2 FNYEAQ. Trimming stripped 0 bases from V and 3 bases from J, with 9 bases between. The CDR3 loop spans 14 amino acids. Here the CDR3 DNA reads TGTGCCAGCAGCTTAGCAGACAGGCACTACGAGCAGTACTTC. This gives the protein CASSLADRHYEQYF. Full variable domain (rest looked up from reference TRBV7-6 and TRBJ2-7): GAGVSQSPRYKVTKRGQDVALRCDPISGHVSLYWYRQALGQGPEFLTYFNYEAQQDKSGLPNDRFSAERPEGSISTLTIQRTEQRDSAMYRCASSLADRHYEQYFGPGTRLTVT.

V usage is TRBV10-2 and J usage is TRBJ1-6, with D perhaps TRBD1 (6 bases). The CDR3 consists of 14 residues. CDR1 is WSHSY, CDR2 SAAADI, per germline. V lost 6 bases and J 4 bases, leaving 10 bases between the germline ends. CDR3 sequence (DNA): TGCGCCAGCAGGCTACAGGGTTATAATTCACCCCTCCACTTT. It translates to CASRLQGYNSPLHF.

The rearrangement joins TRBV5-1 to TRBJ2-5; D is ambiguous. V lost 0 bases, J lost 5 bases, and 8 bases lay in between. Germline-derived CDR1 and CDR2 are SGHRS and YFSETQ. There are 13 residues in the CDR3. The CDR3 loop is CASSLAGLETQYF. The CDR3 region has the DNA TGCGCCAGCAGCTTGGCTGGGTTGGAGACCCAGTACTTC.

The rearrangement uses TRBV7-2 and TRBJ1-3; the match to TRBD1 covers 7 bases. V was clipped by 1 base and J by 0 bases; unmatched bases: 6. Germline V gene sequence: CDR1 SGHTA, CDR2 FQGNSA. CDR3 length equals 17 residues. As DNA, the CDR3 is TGTGCCAGCAGCTTAGGGCCAGGGGGTGCCTCTGGAAACACCATATATTTT. Translation gives CASSLGPGGASGNTIYF.

The J gene is TRBJ2-1, the V gene TRBV9; 12 nucleotides align to TRBD2. Per germline, CDR1 SGDLS and CDR2 YYNGEE. The CDR3 has 15 residues. The V and J ends lost 4 bases and 8 bases, in that order; junction bases with no gene match: 7. The CDR3, as DNA: TGTGCCAGCAGCACCGGACTAGCGGGGATGGATGAGCAGTTCTTC. This translates into CASSTGLAGMDEQFF.

The table lists this clone with a count of one. This chain joins TRBV6-5 and TRBJ1-4, with D possibly matching TRBD1 (6 bases). Germline values: CDR1 MNHEY, CDR2 SVGAGI. With 7 bases removed from V and 4 bases from J, the gap between germline ends came to 13 bases. This CDR3 has 14 residues. The CDR3, as DNA: TGTGCCAGCACCCTGGACAGTAGTAATGAAAAACTGTTTTTT. It codes for CASTLDSSNEKLFF.

The gene calls are TRBV6-5 and TRBJ2-7, with 9 bases that match TRBD1. CDR1 MNHEY and CDR2 SVGAGI come from the germline V gene. V was clipped by 8 bases and J by 1 base; unmatched bases: 3. The CDR3 sequence is 13 residues long. The CDR3 bases are TGTGCCAGCCGGGACAGGGCTTCCTACGAGCAGTACTTC. It yields the protein CASRDRASYEQYF.